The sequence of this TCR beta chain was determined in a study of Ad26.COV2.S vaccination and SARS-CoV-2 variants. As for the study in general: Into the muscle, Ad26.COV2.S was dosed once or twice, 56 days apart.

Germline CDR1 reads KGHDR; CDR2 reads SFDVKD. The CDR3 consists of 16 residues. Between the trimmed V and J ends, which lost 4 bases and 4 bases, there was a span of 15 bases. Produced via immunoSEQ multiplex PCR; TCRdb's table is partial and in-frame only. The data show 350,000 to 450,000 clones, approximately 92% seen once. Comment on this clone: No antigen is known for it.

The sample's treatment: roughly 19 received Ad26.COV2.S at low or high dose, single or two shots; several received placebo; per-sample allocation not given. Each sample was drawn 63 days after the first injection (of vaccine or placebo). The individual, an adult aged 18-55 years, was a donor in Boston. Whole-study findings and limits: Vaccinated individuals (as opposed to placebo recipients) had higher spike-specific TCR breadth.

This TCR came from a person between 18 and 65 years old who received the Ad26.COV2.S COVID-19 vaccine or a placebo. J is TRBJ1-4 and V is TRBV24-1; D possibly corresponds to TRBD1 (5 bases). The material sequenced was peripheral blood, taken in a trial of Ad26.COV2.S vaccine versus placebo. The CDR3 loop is CATSEGGTANNEKLFF. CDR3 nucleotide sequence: TGTGCCACCAGTGAGGGGGGGACGGCCAATAATGAAAAACTGTTTTTT.